These T cell receptor beta chains were read from a single sample in a study of OX40 agonist ivuxolimab in advanced cancers. Clones were read by immunoSEQ multiplex PCR, and TCRdb kept only the in-frame ones, dropping some. The sample gives approximately 70,000 clones, approximately 78% of which show up once; approximately 0.38% is in the top ten. The sample here was CD4+ or CD8+ T cells sorted from blood, taken in a trial of the OX40 agonist ivuxolimab. These receptors all stem from an adult with an advanced solid tumor such as melanoma, head and neck, liver or kidney cancer. The CDR3 runs from the conserved cysteine through the conserved F or W. Fields, in order: clone size, V gene, CDR3 length, J gene, D gene, CDR3 protein, CDR3 DNA. D genes are given only for firm matches. The size field is filled for only some rows; it gives once, few, many or a size class.

>.|TRBV9|15|TRBJ2-7|TRBD2
CASSTTSGSFREQYF
TGTGCCAGCAGCACCACTAGCGGGAGTTTTAGGGAGCAGTACTTC
>.|TRBV10-3|14|TRBJ2-3|TRBD2
CAISPSGGINTQYF
TGTGCCATCAGTCCTAGCGGGGGGATAAATACGCAGTATTTT
>.|TRBV9|14|TRBJ1-1|.
CASSTDRLNTEAFF
TGTGCCAGCAGCACCGACAGGTTGAACACTGAAGCTTTCTTT
>.|TRBV5-8|15|TRBJ2-2|.
CASSLGQTNTGELFF
TGTGCCAGCAGCTTGGGACAAACTAACACCGGGGAGCTGTTTTTT
>.|TRBV5-5|13|TRBJ2-5|.
CASSLQYQETQYF
TGTGCCAGCAGCTTGCAGTACCAAGAGACCCAGTACTTC
>.|TRBV7-6|13|TRBJ1-1|.
CASSLGGVTEAFF
TGTGCCAGCAGCTTAGGAGGAGTCACTGAAGCTTTCTTT
>.|TRBV5-1|12|TRBJ1-2|TRBD1
CASVDRDYGYTF
TGCGCCAGCGTCGACAGGGACTATGGCTACACCTTC
>.|TRBV5-6|13|TRBJ1-2|.
CASSDGGFYGYTF
TGTGCCAGCAGCGATGGGGGCTTCTATGGCTACACCTTC
>.|TRBV11-2|15|TRBJ2-1|TRBD1
CASSLGQGAHNEQFF
TGTGCCAGCAGCTTAGGGCAGGGGGCTCACAATGAGCAGTTCTTC
>.|TRBV2|13|TRBJ1-1|.
CASSVVSGTEAFF
TGTGCCAGCAGTGTTGTAAGTGGCACTGAAGCTTTCTTT
>.|TRBV5-1|16|TRBJ2-1|TRBD1
CASSLAPGQGTNEQFF
TGCGCCAGCAGCTTGGCTCCGGGACAGGGCACCAATGAGCAGTTCTTC
>.|TRBV21-1|15|TRBJ1-2|.
CASGRRVHSNYGYTF
TGTGCCAGCGGGAGGAGGGTTCACTCTAACTATGGCTACACCTTC
>.|TRBV7-9|14|TRBJ2-3|.
CASSLRSDGDTQYF
TGTGCCAGCAGCTTAAGGAGTGACGGGGATACGCAGTATTTT
>.|TRBV4-1|16|TRBJ1-1|TRBD1
CASSQRGQGANTEAFF
TGCGCCAGCAGCCAGAGAGGACAGGGGGCGAACACTGAAGCTTTCTTT
>once|TRBV7-8|14|TRBJ1-1|.
CASSLERLKTEAFF
TGTGCCAGCAGCTTAGAGAGGTTAAAGACTGAAGCTTTCTTT
>.|TRBV29-1|13|TRBJ2-2|.
CSVKPFSTGELFF
TGCAGCGTCAAACCTTTCAGCACCGGGGAGCTGTTTTTT
>.|TRBV18|12|TRBJ1-5|.
CASSPPGGPQHF
TGTGCCAGCTCACCTCCGGGGGGGCCCCAGCATTTT
>.|TRBV5-1|15|TRBJ2-1|.
CASSLLGNFYNEQFF
TGCGCCAGCAGCTTGTTAGGGAATTTTTACAATGAGCAGTTCTTC
>.|TRBV9|15|TRBJ1-1|TRBD1
CASRKTGGENTEAFF
TGTGCCAGCAGGAAGACAGGGGGTGAGAACACTGAAGCTTTCTTT
>once|TRBV21-1|14|TRBJ1-1|.
CASSNRQLFSEAFF
TGTGCCAGCAGCAATCGGCAGCTCTTTTCTGAAGCTTTCTTT
>.|TRBV4-3|14|TRBJ2-7|.
CASSQDPDSYEQYF
TGCGCCAGCAGCCAAGACCCCGACTCCTACGAGCAGTACTTC
>.|TRBV30|13|TRBJ2-5|.
CAWSVQVVETQYF
TGTGCCTGGAGTGTACAAGTCGTCGAGACCCAGTACTTC
>many|TRBV18|13|TRBJ1-2|.
CASSPMFGYGYTF
TGTGCCAGCTCCCCCATGTTTGGATATGGCTACACCTTC
>once|TRBV27|16|TRBJ1-4|TRBD1
CASSPNRQGRNEKLFF
TGTGCCAGCAGTCCTAACCGACAGGGCCGGAATGAAAAACTGTTTTTT
>.|TRBV29-1|17|TRBJ2-3|TRBD1
CSVEPFPGQGVFDTQYF
TGCAGCGTTGAGCCTTTCCCGGGACAGGGGGTTTTCGATACGCAGTATTTT
>.|TRBV12-5|15|TRBJ1-2|.
CASGLADEANYGYTF
TGTGCTAGTGGTTTGGCGGACGAAGCTAACTATGGCTACACCTTC
>.|TRBV5-1|14|TRBJ1-6|TRBD1
CASSRDRGNSPLHF
TGCGCCAGCAGCAGGGACAGGGGGAATTCACCCCTCCACTTT
>.|TRBV7-6|17|TRBJ2-1|TRBD2
CASSLGLREGSYNEQFF
TGTGCCAGCAGCTTAGGCTTGCGGGAGGGGTCCTACAATGAGCAGTTCTTC
>.|TRBV20-1|11|TRBJ1-2|.
CSAYLEYGYTF
TGCAGTGCTTACCTGGAGTATGGCTACACCTTC
>.|TRBV14|12|TRBJ2-7|.
CASSPGYHEQYF
TGTGCCAGCAGCCCAGGGTACCACGAGCAGTACTTC
>.|TRBV5-4|18|TRBJ2-3|.
CASSLGARQLGSTDTQYF
TGTGCCAGCAGCTTAGGCGCAAGGCAACTAGGGAGCACAGATACGCAGTATTTT
>.|TRBV25-1|16|TRBJ2-2|TRBD2
CASSEALGRYTGELFF
TGTGCCAGCAGTGAAGCCCTCGGGAGGTACACCGGGGAGCTGTTTTTT
>few|TRBV28|11|TRBJ1-1|.
CASSFKTEAFF
TGTGCCAGCAGTTTTAAGACTGAAGCTTTCTTT
>.|TRBV6-5|13|TRBJ1-2|TRBD1
CASRAGGSYGYTF
TGTGCCAGCCGAGCAGGGGGCAGCTATGGCTACACCTTC
>.|TRBV6-5|13|TRBJ1-2|.
CASSYRVDYGYTF
TGTGCCAGCAGTTACCGGGTTGACTATGGCTACACCTTC
>.|TRBV11-2|15|TRBJ2-5|.
CASSPPGGPGETQYF
TGTGCCAGCAGCCCCCCTGGAGGGCCAGGAGAGACCCAGTACTTC
>.|TRBV27|14|TRBJ1-2|.
CASSSRPASYGYTF
TGTGCCAGCAGTTCAAGGCCTGCCAGCTATGGCTACACCTTC
>.|TRBV5-1|15|TRBJ2-2|.
CASSLDQPNTGELFF
TGCGCCAGCAGCTTGGATCAGCCGAACACCGGGGAGCTGTTTTTT
>.|TRBV19|18|TRBJ1-6|TRBD1
CASSHDPTRDSLGSPLHF
TGTGCCAGTAGCCACGATCCCACCCGGGACAGCTTAGGATCACCCCTCCACTTT
>.|TRBV19|17|TRBJ2-1|TRBD1
CASTKGQGRTSYNEQFF
TGTGCCAGTACCAAGGGACAGGGAAGGACGTCCTACAATGAGCAGTTCTTC
>.|TRBV21-1|14|TRBJ1-5|.
CASSKMAGYQPQHF
TGTGCCAGCAGCAAAATGGCAGGGTATCAGCCCCAGCATTTT
>.|TRBV7-2|13|TRBJ2-2|.
CASSPVGAGELFF
TGTGCCAGCAGCCCGGTCGGGGCCGGGGAGCTGTTTTTT
>.|TRBV2|15|TRBJ1-6|TRBD1
CASRRQGSYNSPLHF
TGTGCCAGCAGGAGACAGGGCTCCTATAATTCACCCCTCCACTTT
>.|TRBV6-5|15|TRBJ1-2|.
CASSYSMGGAVGYTF
TGTGCCAGCAGTTACTCGATGGGGGGGGCGGTTGGCTACACCTTC
>.|TRBV18|15|TRBJ1-1|TRBD1
CASSLGTAQNTEAFF
TGTGCCAGCTCACTTGGGACAGCTCAGAACACTGAAGCTTTCTTT
>.|TRBV9|18|TRBJ1-6|.
CASSLEAYPGRRNSPLHF
TGTGCCAGCAGCTTGGAGGCCTATCCCGGGCGGCGTAATTCACCCCTCCACTTT
>.|TRBV7-2|15|TRBJ1-4|.
CASSLTGRTNEKLFF
TGTGCCAGCAGCCTTACAGGACGAACTAATGAAAAACTGTTTTTT
>.|TRBV5-1|13|TRBJ2-1|TRBD1
CASSSTGVDEQFF
TGCGCCAGCAGCTCGACAGGGGTGGATGAGCAGTTCTTC
>.|TRBV2|14|TRBJ2-5|.
CASSGGRAWETQYF
TGTGCCAGCAGTGGAGGTCGGGCGTGGGAGACCCAGTACTTC
>.|TRBV19|14|TRBJ1-3|.
CASNADGSRNTIYF
TGTGCCAGTAACGCGGACGGATCTCGAAACACCATATATTTT
>.|TRBV29-1|12|TRBJ1-2|.
CSVEGAVYGYTF
TGCAGCGTTGAGGGGGCAGTCTATGGCTACACCTTC
>.|TRBV28|13|TRBJ1-5|TRBD1
CASDEGANQPQHF
TGTGCCAGCGATGAGGGGGCAAATCAGCCCCAGCATTTT
>few|TRBV5-1|15|TRBJ2-7|.
CASSLYGSKTYEQYF
TGCGCCAGCAGCTTGTACGGGAGCAAAACCTACGAGCAGTACTTC
>few|TRBV14|16|TRBJ1-4|.
CASSPYDRTTNEKLFF
TGTGCCAGCAGCCCCTATGACCGCACAACTAATGAAAAACTGTTTTTT